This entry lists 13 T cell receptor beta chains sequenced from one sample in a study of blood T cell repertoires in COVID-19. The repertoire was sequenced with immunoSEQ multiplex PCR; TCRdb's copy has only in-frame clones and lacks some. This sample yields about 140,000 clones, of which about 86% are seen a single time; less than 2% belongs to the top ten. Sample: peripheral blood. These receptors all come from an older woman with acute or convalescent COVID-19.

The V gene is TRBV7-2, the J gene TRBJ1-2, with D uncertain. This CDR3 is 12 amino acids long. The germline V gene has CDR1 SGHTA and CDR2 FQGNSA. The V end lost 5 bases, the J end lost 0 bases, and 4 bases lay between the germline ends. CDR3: CASSRANYGYTF. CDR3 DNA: TGTGCCAGCAGCCGAGCTAACTATGGCTACACCTTC. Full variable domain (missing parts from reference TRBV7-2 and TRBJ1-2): GAGVSQSPSNKVTEKGKDVELRCDPISGHTALYWYRQSLGQGLEFLIYFQGNSAPDKSGLPSDRFSAERTGGSVSTLTIQRTQQEDSAVYLCASSRANYGYTFGSGTRLTVV.

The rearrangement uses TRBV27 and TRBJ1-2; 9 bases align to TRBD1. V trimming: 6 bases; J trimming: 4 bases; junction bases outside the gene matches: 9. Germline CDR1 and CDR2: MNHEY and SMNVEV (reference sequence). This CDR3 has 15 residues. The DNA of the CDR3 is TGTGCCAGCAGCCCACTAGACAGGGGGGTCTATGGCTACACCTTC. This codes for CASSPLDRGVYGYTF.

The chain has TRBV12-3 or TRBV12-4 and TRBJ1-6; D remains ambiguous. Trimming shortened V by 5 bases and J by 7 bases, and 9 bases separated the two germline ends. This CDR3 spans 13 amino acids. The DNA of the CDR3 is TGTGCCAGCAGTCTTAACATGAATTCACCCCTCCACTTT. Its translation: CASSLNMNSPLHF.

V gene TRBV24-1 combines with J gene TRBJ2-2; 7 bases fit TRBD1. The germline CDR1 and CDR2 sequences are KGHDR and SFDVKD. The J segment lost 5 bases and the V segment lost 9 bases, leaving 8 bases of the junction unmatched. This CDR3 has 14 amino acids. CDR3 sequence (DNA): TGTGCCACCCAAAAGGGGGCGTATACCGGGGAGCTGTTTTTT. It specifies CATQKGAYTGELFF.

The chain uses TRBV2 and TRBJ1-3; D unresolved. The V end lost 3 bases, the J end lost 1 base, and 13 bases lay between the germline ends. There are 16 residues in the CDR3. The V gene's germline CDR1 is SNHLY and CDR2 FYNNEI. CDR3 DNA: TGTGCCAGCAGTGACAGGACCCCGGGGTCTGGAAACACCATATATTTT. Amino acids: CASSDRTPGSGNTIYF.

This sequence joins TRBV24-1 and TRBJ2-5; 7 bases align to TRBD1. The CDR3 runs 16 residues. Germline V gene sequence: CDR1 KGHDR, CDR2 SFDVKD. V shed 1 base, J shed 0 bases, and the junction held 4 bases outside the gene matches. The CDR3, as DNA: TGTGCCACCAGTGATTTCCCGGGGACAGACCAAGAGACCCAGTACTTC. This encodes CATSDFPGTDQETQYF.

The CDR3 sequence is CASSLDPPGGETYNEQFF. The CDR3 DNA sequence: TGTGCCAGCAGCTTAGATCCTCCCGGGGGGGAAACCTACAATGAGCAGTTCTTC. This chain links TRBV11-3 with TRBJ2-1, with TRBD2 identical over 8 bases. V was clipped by 0 bases and J by 2 bases; unmatched bases: 9. Germline-derived CDR1 and CDR2 are SGHNT and YENEEA. The CDR3 spans 18 residues.

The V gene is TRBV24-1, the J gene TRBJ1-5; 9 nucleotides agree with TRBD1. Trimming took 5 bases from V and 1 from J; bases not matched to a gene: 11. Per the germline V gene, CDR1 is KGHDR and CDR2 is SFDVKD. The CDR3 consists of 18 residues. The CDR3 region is CATSAYSTGTGSNQPQHF. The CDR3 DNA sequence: TGTGCCACCAGTGCCTATAGTACCGGGACAGGGAGCAATCAGCCCCAGCATTTT.

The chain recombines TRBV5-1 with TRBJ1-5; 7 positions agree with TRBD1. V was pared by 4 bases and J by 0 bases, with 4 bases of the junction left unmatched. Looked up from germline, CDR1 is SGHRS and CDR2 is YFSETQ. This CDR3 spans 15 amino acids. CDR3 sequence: CASSPGTDSNQPQHF. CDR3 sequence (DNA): TGCGCCAGCAGCCCTGGGACAGATAGCAATCAGCCCCAGCATTTT.

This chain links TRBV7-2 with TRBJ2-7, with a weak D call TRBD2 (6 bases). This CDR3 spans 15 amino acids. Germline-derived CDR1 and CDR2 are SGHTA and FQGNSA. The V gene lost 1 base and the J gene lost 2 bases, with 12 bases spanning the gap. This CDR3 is CASSLVGGEPYEQYF. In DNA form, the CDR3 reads TGTGCCAGCAGCTTAGTGGGCGGGGAACCCTACGAGCAGTACTTC.

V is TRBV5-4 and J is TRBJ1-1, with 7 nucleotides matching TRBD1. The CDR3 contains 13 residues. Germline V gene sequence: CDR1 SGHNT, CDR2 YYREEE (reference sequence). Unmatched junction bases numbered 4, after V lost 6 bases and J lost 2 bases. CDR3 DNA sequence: TGTGCCAGCACCCGGGACAGCAACACTGAAGCTTTCTTT. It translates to CASTRDSNTEAFF.

CDR3 residues: CASSRETGNTEAFF. The CDR3 nucleotides read TGTGCCAGCAGCCGGGAGACGGGGAACACTGAAGCTTTCTTT. The V gene is TRBV11-2, the J gene TRBJ1-1; no reliable D call. Germline CDR1 reads SGHAT; CDR2 reads FQNNGV. The germline V and J ends were trimmed by 5 bases and 1 base, with 11 bases remaining between them. This CDR3 region has 14 residues.

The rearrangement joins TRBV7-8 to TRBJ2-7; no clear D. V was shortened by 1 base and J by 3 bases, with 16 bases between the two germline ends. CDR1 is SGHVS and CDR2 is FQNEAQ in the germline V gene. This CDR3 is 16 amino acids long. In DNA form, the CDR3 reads TGTGCCAGCAGCTTAGTGGTAGGTTCCACTATCTACGAGCAGTACTTC. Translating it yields CASSLVVGSTIYEQYF. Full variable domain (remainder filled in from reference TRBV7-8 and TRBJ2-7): GAGVSQSPRYKVAKRGQDVALRCDPISGHVSLFWYQQALGQGPEFLTYFQNEAQLDKSGLPSDRFFAERPEGSVSTLKIQRTQQEDSAVYLCASSLVVGSTIYEQYFGPGTRLTVT.